This TCR beta chain came from a study of T cell responses to AZD1222 COVID-19 vaccine. Germline loops: CDR1 SGDLS, CDR2 YYNGEE. The CDR3 totals 15 residues. Trimming took off 0 bases at V and 6 bases at J, with 16 bases between the two ends. Recipients boosted at about 4 weeks or about 12 weeks are pooled. Assay used: immunoSEQ multiplex PCR; TCRdb lists only in-frame clones, some missing. This table holds roughly 100,000 clones, roughly 87% found once. With respect to this clone: As yet, its antigen is unknown.

Study-level findings and limits: Compared with day 0, the breadth and depth of the Spike-specific TCR repertoire rose significantly after two doses of AZD1222. Spike-wide coverage was observed for vaccine-associated CD4 TCRs, with dominant responses at 160-218 and 743-854. White British people made up most donors, females outnumbered males, and clonal diversity was possibly underestimated.

This receptor was taken from an adult who received the AZD1222 COVID-19 vaccine. Sequenced material: peripheral blood, taken 28 days after the second AZD1222 dose. The V and J genes are TRBV9 and TRBJ2-7, with a weak D call TRBD1 (7 bases). The CDR3 sequence: CASSVGGQGGGEQYF. In DNA, the CDR3 is TGTGCCAGCAGCGTAGGTGGGCAGGGGGGAGGCGAGCAGTACTTC. Looking up the rest from reference TRBV9 and TRBJ2-7 gives the full variable domain: DSGVTQTPKHLITATGQRVTLRCSPRSGDLSVYWYQQSLDQGLQFLIQYYNGEERAKGNILERFSAQQFPDLHSELNLSSLELGDSALYFCASSVGGQGGGEQYFGPGTRLTVT.